This T cell receptor (beta chain) was sequenced during a study of blood T cell repertoires in COVID-19 (dated by TCRdb to 2020 to 2022). For context, the study as a whole: Samples from collaborators originated in the United States, Italy and Spain and spanned both the acute and convalescent phases of COVID-19. Where available, HLA class I and class II types were obtained from metadata supplied by the sample provider rather than from assay-based typing. A de-identified subject ID, COVID-19 status, age in years and sex were almost always included in the sample metadata. Samples were obtained from the ongoing ImmuneRACE study (first 160 participants) and from about 1,300 subjects provided by 6 global collaborators. The repertoires were made available in a free public database intended to serve as a resource for research on the immune response to SARS-CoV-2. The prospective study material was composed of cDNA or gDNA derived from T cells, B-cell-depleted T cells, or PBMCs. The dataset comprised deeply sampled blood TCRbeta repertoires from subjects exposed to, actively infected with, or recovered from COVID-19.

To note about this clone: It has no known antigen specificity. The record has no base qualities; no much larger clone is one base away.

TCRbeta CDR3 regions were amplified from genomic DNA using the immunoSEQ Assay, a bias-controlled multiplex PCR. The original methods were these. Within the assay, amplification of reference gene primers was used to estimate how many nucleated cells each sample contained. To quantify the absolute abundance of each unique TCRbeta CDR3 rearrangement, sequence reads were collapsed and filtered. Productive Simpson clonality was computed per sample as the square root of Simpson's diversity index over productive rearrangements. Drawn from immuneACCESS, this table holds only the in-frame rearrangements with V and J called that TCRdb kept. Clones are partly lost; checked studies trace under half to an unresolved V gene and leave the rest unexplained. The V and J calls and the clone size are those of that table, but D and trimming were determined from the DNA. This sample holds about 130,000 clones; roughly four fifths were observed only once. The top ten hold approximately 10% of the sample.

Whole blood was collected in K2EDTA tubes by collaborating institutions according to the institutions' own protocols. For TCRbeta analysis, collaborator samples were shipped as frozen whole blood, as isolated PBMCs, or as DNA extracted from either sample type. V loses 4 bases, J loses 0 bases, and the germline ends lie 13 bases apart. Based on the germline V gene (reference sequence), the CDR1 and CDR2 sequences are LNHNV and YYDKDF. CDR3 length: 16 amino acids, cysteine to phenylalanine. Only the CDR3 DNA is retained, 48 bases long and in frame from the first base. Broad study findings and their caveats: The amount of clinical and demographic metadata varied by source and participant and was provided uncurated.

This sequence originates from a man in his sixties with acute or convalescent COVID-19. In this chain, TRBV15 is recombined with TRBJ1-5, with TRBD1 perhaps the D gene, on 5 matching bases. The material sequenced was peripheral blood. The sequence in DNA is TGTGCCACCAGCATCGGGGGTGGGTATAGCAATCAGCCCCAGCATTTT. The translation is CATSIGGGYSNQPQHF.